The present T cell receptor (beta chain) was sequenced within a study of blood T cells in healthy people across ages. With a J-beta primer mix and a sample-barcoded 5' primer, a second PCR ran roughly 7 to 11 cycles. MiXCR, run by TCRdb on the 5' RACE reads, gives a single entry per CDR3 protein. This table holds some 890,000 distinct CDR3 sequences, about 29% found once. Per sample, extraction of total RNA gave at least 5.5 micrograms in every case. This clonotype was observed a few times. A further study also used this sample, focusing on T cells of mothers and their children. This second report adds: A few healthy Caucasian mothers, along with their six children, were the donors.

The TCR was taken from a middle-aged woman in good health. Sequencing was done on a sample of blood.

CDR3 in DNA: TGTGCCAGCAGCGGCGACATCAACCTGAACACTGAAGCTTTCTTT. This encodes CASSGDINLNTEAFF. The chain recombines TRBV9 with TRBJ1-1; D remains unclear. Germline CDR1 reads SGDLS; CDR2 reads YYNGEE. The CDR3 spans 15 residues. Trimming stripped 3 bases from V and 0 bases from J, with 12 bases between. Filled out from reference TRBV9 and TRBJ1-1, the complete variable domain reads DSGVTQTPKHLITATGQRVTLRCSPRSGDLSVYWYQQSLDQGLQFLIQYYNGEERAKGNILERFSAQQFPDLHSELNLSSLELGDSALYFCASSGDINLNTEAFFGQGTRLTVV.